This entry concerns a single T cell receptor (beta chain). Its antigen is unknown. The study ran its PCR with 60 Vbeta and 13 Jbeta primers. Clones were read by immunoSEQ multiplex PCR, and TCRdb kept only the in-frame ones, dropping some. The sample data list some 110,000 clones. The data stem from a study of cytomegalovirus exposure and HLA in healthy donors. Points from the study as a whole: Immune exposure data for these donors was limited to CMV serostatus. Near-uniform donor sequencing depth was presumed by presence/absence analyses. Previously analyzed data showed that most TCR beta V segments were productive at a frequency of about 87% or about 30%.

V dropped 2 bases and J dropped 3 bases, with 14 bases sitting between them. This CDR3 has 15 residues. Germline assignment: CDR1 WSHSY and CDR2 SAAADI. The genes are TRBV10-2 and TRBJ2-7, with D maybe TRBD2 (6 bases). The sequenced material came from PBMCs. This TCR was recovered from a man aged 25-45 years in good health and CMV-seronegative. The CDR3 sequence: CASSEGNPGGYEQYF. CDR3 DNA: TGCGCCAGCAGTGAGGGGAACCCCGGGGGCTACGAGCAGTACTTC.